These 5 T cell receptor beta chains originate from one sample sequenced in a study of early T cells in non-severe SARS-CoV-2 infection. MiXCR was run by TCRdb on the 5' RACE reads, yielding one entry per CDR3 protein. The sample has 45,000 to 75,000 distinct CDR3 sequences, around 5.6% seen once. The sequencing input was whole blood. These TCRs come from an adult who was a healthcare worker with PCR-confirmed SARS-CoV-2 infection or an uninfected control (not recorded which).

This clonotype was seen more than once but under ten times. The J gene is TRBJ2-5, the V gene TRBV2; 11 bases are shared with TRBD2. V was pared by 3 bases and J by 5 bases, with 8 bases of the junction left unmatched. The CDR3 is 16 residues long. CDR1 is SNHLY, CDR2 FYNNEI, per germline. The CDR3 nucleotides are TGTGCCAGCAGTGACATCCTAGCGGGGGGCCTGGAGACCCAGTACTTC. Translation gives CASSDILAGGLETQYF.

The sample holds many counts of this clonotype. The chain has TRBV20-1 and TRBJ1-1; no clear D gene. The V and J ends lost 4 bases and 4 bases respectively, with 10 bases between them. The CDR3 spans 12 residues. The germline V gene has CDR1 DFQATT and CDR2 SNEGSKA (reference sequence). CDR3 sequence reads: CSANGDRTEAFF. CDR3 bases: TGCAGTGCTAATGGGGATCGCACTGAAGCTTTCTTT.

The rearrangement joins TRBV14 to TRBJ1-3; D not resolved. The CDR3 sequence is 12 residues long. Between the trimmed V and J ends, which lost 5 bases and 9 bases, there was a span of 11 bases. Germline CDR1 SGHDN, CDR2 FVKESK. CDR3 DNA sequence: TGTGCCAGCAGCAAGGATTTGGCCACCATATATTTT. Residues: CASSKDLATIYF.

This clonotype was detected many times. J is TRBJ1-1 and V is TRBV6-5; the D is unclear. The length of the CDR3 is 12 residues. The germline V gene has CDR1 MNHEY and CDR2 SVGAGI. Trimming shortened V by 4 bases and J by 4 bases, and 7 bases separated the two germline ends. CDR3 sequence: CASSSSVTEAFF. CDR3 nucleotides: TGTGCCAGCAGTTCCAGCGTCACTGAAGCTTTCTTT.

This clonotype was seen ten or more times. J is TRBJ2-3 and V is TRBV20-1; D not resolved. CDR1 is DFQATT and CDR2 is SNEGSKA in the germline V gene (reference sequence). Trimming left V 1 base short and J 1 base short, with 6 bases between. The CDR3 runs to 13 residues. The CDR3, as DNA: TGCAGTGCTAGAGTCCCGGGCACAGATACGCAGTATTTT. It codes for CSARVPGTDTQYF.